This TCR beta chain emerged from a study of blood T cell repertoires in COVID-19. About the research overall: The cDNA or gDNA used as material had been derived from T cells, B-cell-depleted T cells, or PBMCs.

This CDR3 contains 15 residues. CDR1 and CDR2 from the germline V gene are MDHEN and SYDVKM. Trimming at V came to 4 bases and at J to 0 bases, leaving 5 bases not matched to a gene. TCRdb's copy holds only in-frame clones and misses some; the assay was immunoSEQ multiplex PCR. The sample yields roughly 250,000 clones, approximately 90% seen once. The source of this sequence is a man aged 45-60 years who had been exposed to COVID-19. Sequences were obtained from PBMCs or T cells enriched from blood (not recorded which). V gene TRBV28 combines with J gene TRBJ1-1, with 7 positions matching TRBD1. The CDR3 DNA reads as TGTGCCAGCAGTTCTCACAGGGGTGTGAACACTGAAGCTTTCTTT. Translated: CASSSHRGVNTEAFF.